This T cell receptor (beta chain) emerged from a study of T cells in Graves' hyperthyroidism and ophthalmopathy. RNA transcripts were the template for amplifying TCR beta CDR3 regions. First-round RT-PCR of the TCR CDR3 relied on the HTBI primer set. One entry per CDR3 protein results from TCRdb running MiXCR on the multiplex PCR reads. Among about 720,000 distinct CDR3 sequences listed, over 15% were seen once. This clonotype was recorded many times. The sample taken for sequencing was blood. This TCR derives from a woman between 45 and 65 years old with Graves' hyperthyroidism that later progressed to Graves' ophthalmopathy.

For the CDR3, the DNA is TGTGCCAGCAGCCAAGACCGGGACAGGTTCTATGGCTACACCTTC. Its translation is CASSQDRDRFYGYTF. The chain recombines TRBV7-2 with TRBJ1-2; 8 bases are a match to TRBD1. J was trimmed by 4 bases and V by 5 bases; bases with no gene match: 9. Germline lookup yields CDR1 SGHTA and CDR2 FQGNSA. There are 15 residues in the CDR3.